The T cell receptor beta chain under discussion was sequenced for a study of OX40 agonist ivuxolimab in advanced cancers. Study-level information: Checkpoint inhibitors had been given previously to 40% of patients.

Sequenced by immunoSEQ multiplex PCR; TCRdb stores in-frame clones only, minus some. The sample yields approximately 30,000 clones, 84% seen once. As to this clone: The antigen is unknown.

General observations from the study: Clonal expansion was among the lowest in partial responders at 0.1-3.0 mg/kg, especially CD8+.

The CDR3 is 11 amino acids. Trimming cost V 7 bases and J 12 bases; bases outside gene matches: 3. Per germline, CDR1 MNHNS and CDR2 SASEGT. It was autoimmune disease history or systemic immunosuppression that excluded patients. The TCR sequence derives from an adult with an advanced solid tumor such as melanoma, head and neck, liver or kidney cancer. The gene calls are TRBV6-1 and TRBJ1-1; 12 nucleotides align to TRBD1. This material consisted of CD4+ or CD8+ T cells sorted from blood, taken in a trial of the OX40 agonist ivuxolimab. Here the CDR3 reads CASTGQGATFF. CDR3 DNA: TGTGCCAGCACGGGACAGGGGGCAACTTTCTTT.